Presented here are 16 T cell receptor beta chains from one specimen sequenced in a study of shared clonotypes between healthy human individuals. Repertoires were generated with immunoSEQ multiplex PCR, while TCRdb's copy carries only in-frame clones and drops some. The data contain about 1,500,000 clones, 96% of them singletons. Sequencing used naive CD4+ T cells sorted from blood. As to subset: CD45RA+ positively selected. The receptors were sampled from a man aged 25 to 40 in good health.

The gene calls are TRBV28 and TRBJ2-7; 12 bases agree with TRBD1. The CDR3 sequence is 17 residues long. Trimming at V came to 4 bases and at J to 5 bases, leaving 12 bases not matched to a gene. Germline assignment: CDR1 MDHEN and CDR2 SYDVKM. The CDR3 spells CASSSPPGQGAVNEQYF. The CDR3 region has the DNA TGTGCCAGCAGTTCCCCGCCGGGACAGGGGGCGGTTAACGAGCAGTACTTC.

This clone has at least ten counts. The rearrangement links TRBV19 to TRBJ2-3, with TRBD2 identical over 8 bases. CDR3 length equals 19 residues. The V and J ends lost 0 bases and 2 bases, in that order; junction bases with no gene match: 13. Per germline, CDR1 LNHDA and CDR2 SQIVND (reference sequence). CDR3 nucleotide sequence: TGTGCCAGTAGTATAGACATTATAAAACTAGCGGAAGTCACAGATACGCAGTATTTT. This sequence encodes CASSIDIIKLAEVTDTQYF.

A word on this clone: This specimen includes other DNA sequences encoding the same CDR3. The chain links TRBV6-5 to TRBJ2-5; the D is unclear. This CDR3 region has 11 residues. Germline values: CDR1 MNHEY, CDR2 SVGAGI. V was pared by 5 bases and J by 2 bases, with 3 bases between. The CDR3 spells CASSKQETQYF. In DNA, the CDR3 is TGTGCCAGCAGTAAACAAGAGACCCAGTACTTC.

The CDR3 coding sequence is TGCGCCAGCAGCTTGGGGGACAGGACTTCACCCCTCCACTTT. Encoded protein: CASSLGDRTSPLHF. V and J are TRBV5-1 and TRBJ1-6; 8 nucleotides align to TRBD1. This CDR3 comprises 14 residues. CDR1 is SGHRS and CDR2 is YFSETQ in the germline V gene. Germline trimming cut 0 bases from V and 9 bases from J; bases unmatched to any gene: 2. The full variable domain, completed using reference TRBV5-1 and TRBJ1-6, is KAGVTQTPRYLIKTRGQQVTLSCSPISGHRSVSWYQQTPGQGLQFLFEYFSETQRNKGNFPGRFSGRQFSNSRSEMNVSTLELGDSALYLCASSLGDRTSPLHFGNGTRLTVT.

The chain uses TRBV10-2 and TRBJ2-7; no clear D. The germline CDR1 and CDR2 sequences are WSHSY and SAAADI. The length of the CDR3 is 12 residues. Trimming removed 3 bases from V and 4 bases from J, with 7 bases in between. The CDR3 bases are TGCGCCAGCAGTGAAGGGAAATACGAGCAGTACTTC. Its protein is CASSEGKYEQYF.

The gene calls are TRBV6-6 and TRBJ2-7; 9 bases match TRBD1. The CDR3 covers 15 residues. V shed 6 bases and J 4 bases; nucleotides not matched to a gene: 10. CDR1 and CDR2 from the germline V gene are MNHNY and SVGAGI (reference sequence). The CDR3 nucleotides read TGTGCCAGCAGAGCGCAGGGGACAGGGTCGTACGAGCAGTACTTC. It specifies CASRAQGTGSYEQYF.

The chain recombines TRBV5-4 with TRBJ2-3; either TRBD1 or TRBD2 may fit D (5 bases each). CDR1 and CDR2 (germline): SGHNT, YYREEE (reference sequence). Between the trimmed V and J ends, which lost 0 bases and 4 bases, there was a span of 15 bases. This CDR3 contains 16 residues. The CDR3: CASSLDGAHMADTQYF. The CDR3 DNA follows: TGTGCCAGCAGCTTGGACGGGGCCCATATGGCAGATACGCAGTATTTT.

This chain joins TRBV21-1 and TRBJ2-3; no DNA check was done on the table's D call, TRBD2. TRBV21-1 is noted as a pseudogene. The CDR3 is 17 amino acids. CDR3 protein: CASSKQLAGDSTDTQYF. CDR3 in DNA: TGTGCCAGCAGCAAGCAACTAGCGGGAGATAGCACAGATACGCAGTATTTT.

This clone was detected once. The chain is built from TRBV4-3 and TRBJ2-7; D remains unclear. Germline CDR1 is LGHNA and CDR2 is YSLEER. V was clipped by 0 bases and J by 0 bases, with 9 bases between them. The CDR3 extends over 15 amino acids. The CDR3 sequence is CASSQELVSSYEQYF. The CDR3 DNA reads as TGCGCCAGCAGCCAAGAACTCGTCAGCTCCTACGAGCAGTACTTC.

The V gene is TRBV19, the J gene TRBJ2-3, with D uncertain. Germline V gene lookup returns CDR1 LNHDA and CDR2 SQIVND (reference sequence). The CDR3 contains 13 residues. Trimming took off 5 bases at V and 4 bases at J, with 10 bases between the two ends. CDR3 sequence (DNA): TGTGCCAGTAGTCCGGCTCTCCCAGATACGCAGTATTTT. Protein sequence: CASSPALPDTQYF.

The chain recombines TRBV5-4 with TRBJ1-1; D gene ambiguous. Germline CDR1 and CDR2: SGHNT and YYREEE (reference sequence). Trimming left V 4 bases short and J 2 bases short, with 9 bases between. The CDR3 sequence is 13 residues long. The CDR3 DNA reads TGTGCCAGCAGCGACAAAAGAAACACTGAAGCTTTCTTT. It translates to CASSDKRNTEAFF. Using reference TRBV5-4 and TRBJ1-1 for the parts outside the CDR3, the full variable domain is ETGVTQSPTHLIKTRGQQVTLRCSSQSGHNTVSWYQQALGQGPQFIFQYYREEENGRGNFPPRFSGLQFPNYSSELNVNALELDDSALYLCASSDKRNTEAFFGQGTRLTVV.

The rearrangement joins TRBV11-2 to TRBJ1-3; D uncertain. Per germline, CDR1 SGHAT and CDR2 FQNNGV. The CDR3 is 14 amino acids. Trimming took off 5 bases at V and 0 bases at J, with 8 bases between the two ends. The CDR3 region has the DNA TGTGCCAGCAGCCGGACGGACTCTGGAAACACCATATATTTT. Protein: CASSRTDSGNTIYF.

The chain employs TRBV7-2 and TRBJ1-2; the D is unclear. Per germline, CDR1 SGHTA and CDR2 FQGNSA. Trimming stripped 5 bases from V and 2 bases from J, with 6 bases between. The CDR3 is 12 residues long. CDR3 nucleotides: TGTGCCAGCAGCAGAGACAACTATGGCTACACCTTC. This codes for CASSRDNYGYTF.

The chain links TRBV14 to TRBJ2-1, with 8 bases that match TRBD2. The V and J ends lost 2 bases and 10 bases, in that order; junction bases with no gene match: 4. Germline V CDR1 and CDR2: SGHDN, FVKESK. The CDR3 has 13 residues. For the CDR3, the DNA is TGTGCCAGCAGCCAATTTGCGGGAGGAGAGCAGTTCTTC. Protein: CASSQFAGGEQFF.

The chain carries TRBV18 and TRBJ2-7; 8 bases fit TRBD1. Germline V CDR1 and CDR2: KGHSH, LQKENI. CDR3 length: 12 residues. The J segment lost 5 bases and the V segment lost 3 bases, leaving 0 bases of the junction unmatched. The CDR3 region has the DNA TGTGCCAGCTCACCGGACAGGGACGAGCAGTACTTC. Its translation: CASSPDRDEQYF.

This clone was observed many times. CDR3 sequence reads: CASSLHGGGYTF. CDR3 nucleotide sequence: TGTGCCAGCAGCTTGCATGGGGGCGGCTACACCTTC. The chain has TRBV7-2 and TRBJ1-2; D might be TRBD1 (6 bases). Trimming took 3 bases from V and 8 from J, leaving 10 bases between them. This CDR3 spans 12 amino acids. From germline, CDR1 is SGHTA and CDR2 FQGNSA.